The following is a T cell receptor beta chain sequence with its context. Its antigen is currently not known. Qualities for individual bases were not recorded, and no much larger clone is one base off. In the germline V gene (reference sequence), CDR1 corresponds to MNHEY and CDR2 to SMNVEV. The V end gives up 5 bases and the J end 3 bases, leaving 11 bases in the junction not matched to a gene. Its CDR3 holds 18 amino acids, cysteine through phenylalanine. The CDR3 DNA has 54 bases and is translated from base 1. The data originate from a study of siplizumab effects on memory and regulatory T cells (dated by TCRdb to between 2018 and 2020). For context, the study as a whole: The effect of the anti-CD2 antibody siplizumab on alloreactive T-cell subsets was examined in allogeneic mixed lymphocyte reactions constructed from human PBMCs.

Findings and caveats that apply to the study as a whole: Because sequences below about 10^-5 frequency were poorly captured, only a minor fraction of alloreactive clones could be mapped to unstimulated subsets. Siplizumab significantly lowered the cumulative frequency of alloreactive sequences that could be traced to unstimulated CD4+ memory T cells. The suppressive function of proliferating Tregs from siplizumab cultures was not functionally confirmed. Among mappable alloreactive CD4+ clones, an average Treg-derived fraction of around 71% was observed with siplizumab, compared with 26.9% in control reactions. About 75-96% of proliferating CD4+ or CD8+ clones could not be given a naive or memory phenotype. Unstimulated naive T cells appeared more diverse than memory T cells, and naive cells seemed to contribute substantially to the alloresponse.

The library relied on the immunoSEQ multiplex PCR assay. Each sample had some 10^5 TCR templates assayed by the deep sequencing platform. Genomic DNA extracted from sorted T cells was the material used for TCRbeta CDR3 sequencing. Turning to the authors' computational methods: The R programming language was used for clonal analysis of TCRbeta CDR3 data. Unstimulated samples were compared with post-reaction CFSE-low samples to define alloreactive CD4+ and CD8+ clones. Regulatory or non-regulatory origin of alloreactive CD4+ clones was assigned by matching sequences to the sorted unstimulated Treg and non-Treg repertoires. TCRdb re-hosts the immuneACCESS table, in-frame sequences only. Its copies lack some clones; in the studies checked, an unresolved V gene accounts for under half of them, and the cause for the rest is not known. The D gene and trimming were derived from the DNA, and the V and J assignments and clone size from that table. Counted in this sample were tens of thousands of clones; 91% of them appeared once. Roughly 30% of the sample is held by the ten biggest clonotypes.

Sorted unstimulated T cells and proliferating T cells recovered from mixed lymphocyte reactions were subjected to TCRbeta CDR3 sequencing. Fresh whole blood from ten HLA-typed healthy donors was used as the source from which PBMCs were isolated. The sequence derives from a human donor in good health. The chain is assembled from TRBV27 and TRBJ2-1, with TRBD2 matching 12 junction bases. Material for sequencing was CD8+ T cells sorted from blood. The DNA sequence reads TGTGCCAGCAGTCCTCTTCGACTAGCGGGAGCGATCTACAATGAGCAGTTCTTC. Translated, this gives CASSPLRLAGAIYNEQFF.